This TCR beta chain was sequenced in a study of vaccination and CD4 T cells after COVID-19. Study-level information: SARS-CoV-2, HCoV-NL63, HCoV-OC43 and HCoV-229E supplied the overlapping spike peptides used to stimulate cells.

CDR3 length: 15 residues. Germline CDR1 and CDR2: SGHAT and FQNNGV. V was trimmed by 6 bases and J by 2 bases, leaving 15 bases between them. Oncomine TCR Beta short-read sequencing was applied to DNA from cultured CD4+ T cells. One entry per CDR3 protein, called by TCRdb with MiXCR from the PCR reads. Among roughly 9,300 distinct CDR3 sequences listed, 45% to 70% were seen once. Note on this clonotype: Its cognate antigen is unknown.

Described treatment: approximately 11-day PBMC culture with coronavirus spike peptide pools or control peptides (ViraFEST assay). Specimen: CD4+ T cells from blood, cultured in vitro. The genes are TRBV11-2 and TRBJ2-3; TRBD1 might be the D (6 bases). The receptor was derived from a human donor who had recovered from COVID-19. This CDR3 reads CASRRPGQPTDTQYF. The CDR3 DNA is TGTGCCAGCAGACGCCCGGGACAACCCACAGATACGCAGTATTTT. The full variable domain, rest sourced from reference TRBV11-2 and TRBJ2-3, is EAGVAQSPRYKIIEKRQSVAFWCNPISGHATLYWYQQILGQGPKLLIQFQNNGVVDDSQLPKDRFSAERLKGVDSTLKIQPAKLEDSAVYLCASRRPGQPTDTQYFGPGTRLTVL.